The source of this T cell receptor beta chain is a study of follicular helper T cells after annual influenza vaccination. Time point: 2015-2016 season, pre-vaccination. Method: immunoSEQ multiplex PCR; TCRdb's copy keeps in-frame clones and lacks some. The sample consists of over 2,000 clones, 65% to 75% of them appearing once. The clonotype comes from an adult who received the influenza vaccine. The sequencing here drew on CXCR5+ CD38+ circulating T follicular helper cells from blood, taken on the day of influenza vaccination. Subset here: circulating Tfh, non-naive CD4+CXCR5+PD-1+ (ICOS+CD38+ or ICOS-CD38-).

CDR3: CASSPGGQVLNTEAFF. The DNA for the CDR3 is TGTGCCAGCTCCCCCGGGGGCCAAGTGTTGAACACTGAAGCTTTCTTT. The chain links TRBV18 to TRBJ1-1, with D perhaps matching TRBD1 (6 bases). The germline V gene has CDR1 KGHSH and CDR2 LQKENI. The CDR3 covers 16 residues. V was pared by 6 bases and J by 0 bases, with 17 bases between.